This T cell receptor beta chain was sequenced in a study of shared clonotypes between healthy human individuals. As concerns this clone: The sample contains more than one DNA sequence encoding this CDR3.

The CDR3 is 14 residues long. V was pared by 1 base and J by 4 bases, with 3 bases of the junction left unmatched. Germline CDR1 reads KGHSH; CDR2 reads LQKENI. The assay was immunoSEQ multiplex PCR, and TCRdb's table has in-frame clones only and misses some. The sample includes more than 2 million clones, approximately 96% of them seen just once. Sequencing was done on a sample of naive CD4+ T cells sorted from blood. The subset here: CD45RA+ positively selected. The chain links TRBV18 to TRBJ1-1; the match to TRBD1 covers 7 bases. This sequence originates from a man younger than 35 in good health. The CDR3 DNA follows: TGTGCCAGCTCACCACTGGGACAGATCACTGAAGCTTTCTTT. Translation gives CASSPLGQITEAFF.